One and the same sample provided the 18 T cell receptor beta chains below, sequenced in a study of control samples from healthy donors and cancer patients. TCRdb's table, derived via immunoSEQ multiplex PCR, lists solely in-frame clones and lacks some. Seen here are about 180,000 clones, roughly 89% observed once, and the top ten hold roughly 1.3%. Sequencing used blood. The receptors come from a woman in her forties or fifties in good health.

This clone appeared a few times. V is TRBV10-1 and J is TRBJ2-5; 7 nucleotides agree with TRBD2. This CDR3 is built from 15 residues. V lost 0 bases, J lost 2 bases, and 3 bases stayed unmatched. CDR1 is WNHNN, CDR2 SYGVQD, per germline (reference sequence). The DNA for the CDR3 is TGCGCCAGCAGTGAGTCGGGACTAAAACAAGAGACCCAGTACTTC. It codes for CASSESGLKQETQYF.

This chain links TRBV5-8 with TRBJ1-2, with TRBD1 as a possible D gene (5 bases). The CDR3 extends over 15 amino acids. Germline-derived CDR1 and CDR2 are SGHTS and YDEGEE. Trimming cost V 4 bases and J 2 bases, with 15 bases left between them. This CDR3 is CASSLTLTGNYGYTF. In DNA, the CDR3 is TGTGCCAGCAGCCTAACCTTAACAGGAAACTATGGCTACACCTTC.

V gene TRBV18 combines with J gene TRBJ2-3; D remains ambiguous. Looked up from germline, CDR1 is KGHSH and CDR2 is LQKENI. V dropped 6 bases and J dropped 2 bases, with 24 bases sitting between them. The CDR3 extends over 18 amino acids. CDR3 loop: CASSHPLGGGNYTDTQYF. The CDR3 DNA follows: TGTGCCAGCTCCCACCCCCTCGGTGGTGGGAACTACACAGATACGCAGTATTTT.

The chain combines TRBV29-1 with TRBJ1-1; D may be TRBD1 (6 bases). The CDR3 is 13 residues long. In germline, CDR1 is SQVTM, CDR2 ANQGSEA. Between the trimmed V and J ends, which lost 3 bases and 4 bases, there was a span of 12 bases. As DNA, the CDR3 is TGCAGCGTTGACACAGGGTTGGGCACTGAAGCTTTCTTT. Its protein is CSVDTGLGTEAFF.

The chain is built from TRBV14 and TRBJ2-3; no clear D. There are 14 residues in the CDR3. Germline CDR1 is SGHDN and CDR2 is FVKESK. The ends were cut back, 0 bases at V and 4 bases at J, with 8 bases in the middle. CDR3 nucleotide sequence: TGTGCCAGCAGCCAAGAACTCCCCCCAGATACGCAGTATTTT. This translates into CASSQELPPDTQYF.

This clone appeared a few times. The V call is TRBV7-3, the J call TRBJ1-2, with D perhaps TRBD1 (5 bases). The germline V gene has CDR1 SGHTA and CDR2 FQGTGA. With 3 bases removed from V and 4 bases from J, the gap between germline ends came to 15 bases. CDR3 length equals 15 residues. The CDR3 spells CASSFGSAQGYGYTF. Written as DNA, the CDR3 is TGTGCCAGCAGCTTCGGGAGCGCCCAGGGCTATGGCTACACCTTC.

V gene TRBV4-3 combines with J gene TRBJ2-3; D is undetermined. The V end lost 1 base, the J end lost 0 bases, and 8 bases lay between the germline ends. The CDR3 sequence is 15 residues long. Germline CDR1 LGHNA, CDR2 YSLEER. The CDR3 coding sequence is TGCGCCAGCAGCCAAGGACCCACTAGCACAGATACGCAGTATTTT. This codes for CASSQGPTSTDTQYF.

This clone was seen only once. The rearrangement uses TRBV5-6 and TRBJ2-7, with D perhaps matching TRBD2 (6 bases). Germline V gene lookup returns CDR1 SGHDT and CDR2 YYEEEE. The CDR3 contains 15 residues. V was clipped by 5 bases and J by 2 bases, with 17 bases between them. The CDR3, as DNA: TGTGCCAGCAGTTATACTAGCCGTAACCCCTACGAGCAGTACTTC. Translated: CASSYTSRNPYEQYF.

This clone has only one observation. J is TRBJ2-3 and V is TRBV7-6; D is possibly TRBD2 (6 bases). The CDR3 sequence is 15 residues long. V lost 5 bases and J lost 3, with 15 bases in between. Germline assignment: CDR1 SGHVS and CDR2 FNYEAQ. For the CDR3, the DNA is TGTGCCAGCAGCCCCAGAAGGGCGGGGACAGATACGCAGTATTTT. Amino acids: CASSPRRAGTDTQYF.

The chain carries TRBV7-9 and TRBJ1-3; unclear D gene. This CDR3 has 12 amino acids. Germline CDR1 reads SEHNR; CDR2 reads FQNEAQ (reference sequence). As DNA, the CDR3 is TGTGCTGACACGGACTCTGGAAACACCATATATTTT. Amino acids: CADTDSGNTIYF. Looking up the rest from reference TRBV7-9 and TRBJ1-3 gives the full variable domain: DTGVSQNPRHKITKRGQNVTFRCDPISEHNRLYWYRQTLGQGPEFLTYFQNEAQLEKSRLLSDRFSAERPKGSFSTLEIQRTEQGDSAMYLCADTDSGNTIYFGEGSWLTVV.

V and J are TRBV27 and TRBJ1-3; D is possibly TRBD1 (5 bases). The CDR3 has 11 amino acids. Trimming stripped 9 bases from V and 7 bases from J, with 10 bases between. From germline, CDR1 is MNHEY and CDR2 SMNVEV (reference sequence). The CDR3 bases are TGTGCCAGATCGGGGACGAACACCATATATTTT. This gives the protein CARSGTNTIYF.

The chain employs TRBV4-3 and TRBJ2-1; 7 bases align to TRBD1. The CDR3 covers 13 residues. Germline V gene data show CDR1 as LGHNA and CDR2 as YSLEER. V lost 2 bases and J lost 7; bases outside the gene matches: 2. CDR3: CASSQRTGNEQFF. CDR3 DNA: TGCGCCAGCAGCCAAAGGACAGGAAATGAGCAGTTCTTC.

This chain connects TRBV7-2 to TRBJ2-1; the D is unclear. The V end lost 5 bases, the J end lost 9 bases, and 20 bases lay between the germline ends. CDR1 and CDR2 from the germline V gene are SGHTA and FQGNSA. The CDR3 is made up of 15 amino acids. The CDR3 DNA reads TGTGCCAGCAGCCTCACCACCCGGGTTAGCTCTGAGCAGTTCTTC. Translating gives CASSLTTRVSSEQFF.

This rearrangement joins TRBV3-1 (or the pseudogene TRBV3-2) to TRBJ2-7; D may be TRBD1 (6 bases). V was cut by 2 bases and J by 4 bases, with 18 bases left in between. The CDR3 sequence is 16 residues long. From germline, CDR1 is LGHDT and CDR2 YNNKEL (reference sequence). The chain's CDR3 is CASSQSKVQGGYEQYF. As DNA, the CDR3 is TGTGCCAGCAGCCAATCCAAGGTACAGGGCGGGTACGAGCAGTACTTC.

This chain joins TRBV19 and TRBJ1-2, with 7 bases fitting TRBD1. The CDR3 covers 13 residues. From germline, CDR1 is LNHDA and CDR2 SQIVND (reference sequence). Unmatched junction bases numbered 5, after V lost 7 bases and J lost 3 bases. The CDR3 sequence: CASIRTGDYGYTF. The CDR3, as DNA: TGTGCCAGTATACGGACAGGTGACTATGGCTACACCTTC.

The CDR3 DNA is TGTGCCAGCAGCCCGGGACCGACCTACGAGCAGTACTTC. Encoded protein: CASSPGPTYEQYF. The rearrangement joins TRBV7-3 to TRBJ2-7; D assignment may be TRBD1 or TRBD2 (5 bases each). This CDR3 is 13 amino acids long. Germline V gives CDR1 SGHTA, CDR2 FQGTGA. Trimming removed 5 bases from V and 2 bases from J, with 10 bases in between. Drawing the rest from reference TRBV7-3 and TRBJ2-7, the complete variable domain is GAGVSQTPSNKVTEKGKYVELRCDPISGHTALYWYRQSLGQGPEFLIYFQGTGAADDSGLPNDRFFAVRPEGSVSTLKIQRTERGDSAVYLCASSPGPTYEQYFGPGTRLTVT.

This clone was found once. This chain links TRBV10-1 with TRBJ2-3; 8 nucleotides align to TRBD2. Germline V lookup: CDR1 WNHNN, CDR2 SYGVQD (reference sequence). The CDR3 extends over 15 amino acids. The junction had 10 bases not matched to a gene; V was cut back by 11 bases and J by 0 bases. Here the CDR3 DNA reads TGCGCCCACGCGGGGGGACACCCTAGCACAGATACGCAGTATTTT. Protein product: CAHAGGHPSTDTQYF.

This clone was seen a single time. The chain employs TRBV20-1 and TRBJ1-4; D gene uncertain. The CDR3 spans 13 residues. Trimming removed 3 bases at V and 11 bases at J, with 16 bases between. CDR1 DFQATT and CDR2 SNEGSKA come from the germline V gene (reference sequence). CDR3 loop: CSASGSSLDKLFF. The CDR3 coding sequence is TGCAGTGCTAGTGGCAGCAGCCTAGATAAACTGTTTTTT.